This T cell receptor (beta chain) was captured by sequencing in a study of T cell responses to AZD1222 COVID-19 vaccine. Findings and limits, study-wide: Repertoire sampling happened only post peak T cell response. CD4 TCRs associated with vaccination spanned spike, dominating at 160-218 and 743-854.

This table comes from immunoSEQ multiplex PCR, and its TCRdb copy is limited to in-frame clones, with some not included. Of about 110,000 clones detected, around 94% appear once; the ten largest clones hold around 2%. Unmatched junction bases numbered 2, after V lost 5 bases and J lost 5 bases. This CDR3 has 12 amino acids. Per the germline V gene, CDR1 is MDHEN and CDR2 is SYDVKM. In the case of this clone: Its antigen remains unidentified.

The rearrangement uses TRBV28 and TRBJ2-7, with 8 bases identical to TRBD1. The TCR originated in an adult in good health. The sequencing used peripheral blood, collected on day 0 of AZD1222 vaccination. This CDR3 is CASSVDRDEQYF. Here the CDR3 DNA reads TGTGCCAGCAGTGTGGACAGGGACGAGCAGTACTTC.